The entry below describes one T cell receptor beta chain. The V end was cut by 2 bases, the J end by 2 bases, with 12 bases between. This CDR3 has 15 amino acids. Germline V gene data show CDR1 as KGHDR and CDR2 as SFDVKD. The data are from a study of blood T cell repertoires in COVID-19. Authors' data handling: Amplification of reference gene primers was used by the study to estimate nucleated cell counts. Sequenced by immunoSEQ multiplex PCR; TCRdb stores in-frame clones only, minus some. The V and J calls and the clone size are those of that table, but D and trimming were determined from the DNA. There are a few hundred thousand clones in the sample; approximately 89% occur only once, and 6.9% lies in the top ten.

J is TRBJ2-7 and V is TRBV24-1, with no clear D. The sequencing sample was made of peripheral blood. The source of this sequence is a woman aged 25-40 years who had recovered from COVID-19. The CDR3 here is CATSDSTLKTYEQYF. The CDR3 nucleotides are TGTGCCACCAGTGATTCTACACTAAAGACCTACGAGCAGTACTTC.